One and the same sample provided the 20 T cell receptor beta chains below, sequenced in a study of T cell responses to AZD1222 COVID-19 vaccine. The method was immunoSEQ multiplex PCR; TCRdb's version includes in-frame clones alone and lacks a portion of them. The sample shows approximately 300,000 clones, almost 95% of them seen only once. The sequencing used peripheral blood, collected 28 days after the second AZD1222 dose. These receptors came from an adult who received the AZD1222 COVID-19 vaccine.

On this clone itself: This specimen includes other DNA sequences encoding the same CDR3. The chain employs TRBV9 and TRBJ1-1; D is uncertain. The germline V and J ends were trimmed by 0 bases and 3 bases, with 6 bases remaining between them. The CDR3 is 13 residues long. Germline V CDR1 and CDR2: SGDLS, YYNGEE. The CDR3 coding sequence is TGTGCCAGCAGCGTAGGCGGTGACACTGAAGCTTTCTTT. It is translated as CASSVGGDTEAFF.

The CDR3 nucleotides are TGTGCCAGCAGCTCCCTAGCGGGAGGGTCAAGCGAGCAGTACTTC. Amino acids: CASSSLAGGSSEQYF. The chain links TRBV7-2 to TRBJ2-7; TRBD2 matches 12 bases. The CDR3 runs 15 residues. With 4 bases clipped from V and 6 bases from J, the junction kept 7 bases outside the gene matches. Per the germline V gene, CDR1 is SGHTA and CDR2 is FQGNSA.

Details on this clone: One junction end disagrees with the germline gene, perhaps due to a read error. V usage is TRBV2 and J usage is TRBJ1-4; maybe TRBD1 (6 bases). Germline V lookup: CDR1 SNHLY, CDR2 FYNNEI. There are 14 residues in the CDR3. CDR3 in DNA: TGTGCCAGCAGTGAATGGGGGGCTAACGAAAAACTGTTTTTT. Protein: CASSEWGANEKLFF.

This chain links TRBV5-1 with TRBJ2-5, with TRBD2 matching 9 bases. The CDR3 is 15 residues long. Germline V gives CDR1 SGHRS, CDR2 YFSETQ. J was trimmed by 2 bases and V by 5 bases; bases with no gene match: 7. The CDR3 DNA is TGCGCCAGCAGTTCTGGCGGGAGGGCACAAGAGACCCAGTACTTC. As protein: CASSSGGRAQETQYF. Supplemented by reference TRBV5-1 and TRBJ2-5, the full variable domain reads KAGVTQTPRYLIKTRGQQVTLSCSPISGHRSVSWYQQTPGQGLQFLFEYFSETQRNKGNFPGRFSGRQFSNSRSEMNVSTLELGDSALYLCASSSGGRAQETQYFGPGTRLLVL.

A word on this clone: The same CDR3 also results from other DNA sequences found in this sample. The CDR3 DNA follows: TGTGCCAGCAGCCGGGGAGGGGGCAATCAGCCCCAGCATTTT. Protein sequence: CASSRGGGNQPQHF. The rearrangement joins TRBV9 to TRBJ1-5; D possibly corresponds to TRBD1 (5 bases). Per germline, CDR1 SGDLS and CDR2 YYNGEE. The V gene lost 4 bases and the J gene lost 2 bases, with 10 bases spanning the gap. The CDR3 extends over 14 amino acids.

V is TRBV19 and J is TRBJ2-3; no clear D gene. The CDR3 spans 14 residues. Germline V gene data show CDR1 as LNHDA and CDR2 as SQIVND (reference sequence). The V end lost 2 bases, the J end lost 2 bases, and 8 bases lay between the germline ends. CDR3 coding DNA: TGTGCCAGTAGTATATCGACCATCACAGATACGCAGTATTTT. Translated, it gives CASSISTITDTQYF.

The genes are TRBV5-5 and TRBJ2-1; 13 bases map to TRBD2. Germline-derived CDR1 and CDR2 are SGHKS and YYEKEE (reference sequence). After removal of 4 bases from V and 3 bases from J, the junction contained 4 bases not matched to a gene. The CDR3 is 16 amino acids. The CDR3 is CASSGGLAGDYNEQFF. Here the CDR3 DNA reads TGTGCCAGCAGCGGCGGACTAGCGGGAGACTACAATGAGCAGTTCTTC.

The gene calls are TRBV28 and TRBJ1-3; perhaps TRBD1 as D (6 bases). This CDR3 region has 15 residues. Trimming took off 5 bases at V and 4 bases at J, with 15 bases between the two ends. Per the germline V gene, CDR1 is MDHEN and CDR2 is SYDVKM. CDR3 in DNA: TGTGCCAGCAGTCCGTTACAGGGCTTCGGAAACACCATATATTTT. This codes for CASSPLQGFGNTIYF. The whole variable domain, filled in from reference TRBV28 and TRBJ1-3, reads DVKVTQSSRYLVKRTGEKVFLECVQDMDHENMFWYRQDPGLGLRLIYFSYDVKMKEKGDIPEGYSVSREKKERFSLILESASTNQTSMYLCASSPLQGFGNTIYFGEGSWLTVV.

This clone was observed once. The J gene is TRBJ1-2, the V gene TRBV15, with D unresolved. The CDR3 consists of 14 residues. Germline CDR1 and CDR2: LNHNV and YYDKDF (reference sequence). Trimming took off 0 bases at V and 7 bases at J, with 12 bases between the two ends. In nucleotides, the CDR3 is TGTGCCACCAGCAGAGATGTCGTCAGACTTGGCTACACCTTC. Protein sequence: CATSRDVVRLGYTF.

The rearrangement uses TRBV2 and TRBJ1-6, with D possibly TRBD1 on 6 matching bases. From germline, CDR1 is SNHLY and CDR2 FYNNEI. The CDR3 totals 14 residues. The germline V and J ends were trimmed by 4 bases and 7 bases, with 11 bases remaining between them. CDR3 region: CASSVGGGNSPLHF. CDR3 sequence (DNA): TGTGCCAGCAGTGTCGGGGGGGGCAATTCACCCCTCCACTTT.

The chain carries TRBV5-4 and TRBJ2-1, with 8 nucleotides matching TRBD2. The CDR3 sequence is 15 residues long. Germline V gene lookup returns CDR1 SGHNT and CDR2 YYREEE (reference sequence). J lost 7 bases, V lost 4 bases, and 10 bases had no gene match. CDR3 amino acids: CASSSALAGANEQFF. The CDR3, as DNA: TGTGCCAGCAGCAGCGCCCTAGCGGGTGCAAATGAGCAGTTCTTC.

J is TRBJ1-3 and V is TRBV28, with D uncertain. This CDR3 spans 16 amino acids. The germline CDR1 and CDR2 sequences are MDHEN and SYDVKM. With 5 bases removed from V and 0 bases from J, the gap between germline ends came to 14 bases. CDR3 in DNA: TGTGCCAGCAGTAAGACACTTTCGCGCTCTGGAAACACCATATATTTT. It translates to CASSKTLSRSGNTIYF.

The chain combines TRBV24-1 with TRBJ2-6; D gene unclear. Trimming pared 7 bases from V and 0 bases from J, leaving 9 bases between. The CDR3 runs to 15 residues. Germline-derived CDR1 and CDR2 are KGHDR and SFDVKD. The CDR3 sequence: CATRGRDSGANVLTF. CDR3 DNA: TGTGCCACCAGGGGAAGGGACTCTGGGGCCAACGTCCTGACTTTC.

The rearrangement uses TRBV5-4 and TRBJ1-2; D is unclear. Germline V gene sequence: CDR1 SGHNT, CDR2 YYREEE (reference sequence). CDR3 length: 13 amino acids. The V end was cut by 4 bases, the J end by 1 base, with 8 bases between. CDR3 bases: TGTGCCAGCAGCCCGTCCGGTAACTATGGCTACACCTTC. Amino acid sequence: CASSPSGNYGYTF.

The V and J genes are TRBV2 and TRBJ2-7, with unresolved D. V gave up 1 base and J gave up 2 bases, with 6 bases separating them. CDR3 length: 13 amino acids. Germline CDR1 is SNHLY and CDR2 is FYNNEI. CDR3 region: CASSEEGTYEQYF. CDR3 DNA sequence: TGTGCCAGCAGTGAAGAAGGCACCTACGAGCAGTACTTC.

Remarks on this clone: Given the absence of the conserved phenylalanine or tryptophan at the CDR3 end, a read error is likely. The DNA is omitted, as the CDR3 cannot be located on it reliably, and the CDR3 follows TCRdb's listing. The chain's CDR3 is CASSLGTGGVIQGL. The J gene is TRBJ2-7, the V gene TRBV5-6; the table's D call of TRBD1 was not tested on the DNA. Germline V gene data show CDR1 as SGHDT and CDR2 as YYEEEE. Ends included, the CDR3 has 14 residues.

J is TRBJ2-7 and V is TRBV7-9; D is uncertain. Looked up from germline, CDR1 is SEHNR and CDR2 is FQNEAQ (reference sequence). This CDR3 is built from 12 residues. V was clipped by 1 base and J by 2 bases, with 3 bases between them. CDR3 protein: CASSLGTYEQYF. CDR3 bases: TGTGCCAGCAGCTTAGGCACCTACGAGCAGTACTTC. The full variable domain, with the rest looked up from reference TRBV7-9 and TRBJ2-7, is DTGVSQNPRHKITKRGQNVTFRCDPISEHNRLYWYRQTLGQGPEFLTYFQNEAQLEKSRLLSDRFSAERPKGSFSTLEIQRTEQGDSAMYLCASSLGTYEQYFGPGTRLTVT.

This sequence joins TRBV28 and TRBJ1-5, with TRBD1 identical over 7 bases. The V segment lost 7 bases and the J segment 7 bases; nucleotides outside the gene matches: 7. The germline V gene has CDR1 MDHEN and CDR2 SYDVKM. This CDR3 is 13 amino acids long. CDR3 sequence (DNA): TGTGCCAGCACCGTCAACAGGGGCCAGCCCCAGCATTTT. Protein sequence: CASTVNRGQPQHF.

The CDR3 sequence: CASRTDGACGQPQHF. CDR3 bases: TGTGCCAGCAGAACTGACGGAGCCTGTGGACAGCCCCAGCATTTT. The chain carries TRBV3-1 (or the pseudogene TRBV3-2) and TRBJ1-5; D remains ambiguous. The CDR3 runs 15 residues. V lost 6 bases to trimming and J lost 7 bases, with 19 bases between them. The V gene's germline CDR1 is LGHDT and CDR2 YNNKEL (reference sequence).

This rearrangement joins TRBV7-9 to TRBJ1-4; tentative D call: TRBD1 (6 bases). The V end was cut by 4 bases, the J end by 4 bases, with 13 bases between. The germline gives CDR1 SEHNR, CDR2 FQNEAQ (reference sequence). CDR3 length equals 15 residues. As DNA, the CDR3 is TGTGCCAGCAGCTATGGACAGACAAATAATGAAAAACTGTTTTTT. As protein: CASSYGQTNNEKLFF.